Presented here are 12 T cell receptor beta chains from one specimen sequenced in a study of post-analysis software for immune sequencing data. Findings and caveats of the study: TRBV5-6, TRBV5-1 and TRBV20-1 were among roughly five TRBV segments more frequent in patients than controls.

Their antigens are not known. Unique molecular identifiers were carried by the TCR beta cDNA libraries. TCRdb used MiXCR to reprocess the PCR reads, holding one entry per CDR3 protein. The data show about 200,000 distinct CDR3 sequences, 29% seen once. Material: blood. These receptors were obtained from a girl younger than 18 with multiple sclerosis.

V gene TRBV5-1 combines with J gene TRBJ2-7, with D perhaps TRBD2 (6 bases). The DNA end favors TRBJ2-5, so the J call may be wrong. The CDR3 length is 13 residues. Germline V gene sequence: CDR1 SGHRS, CDR2 YFSETQ. The CDR3 DNA reads as TGCGCCAGCCGGACGGAGGGTGGGGAGACCCAGTACTTC. This codes for CASRTEGGETQYF.

The rearrangement links TRBV30 to TRBJ1-1; no definite D call. From germline, CDR1 is GTSNPN and CDR2 SVGIG (reference sequence). With 4 bases removed from V and 5 bases from J, the gap between germline ends came to 14 bases. The CDR3 consists of 13 residues. The CDR3 DNA reads TGTGCCTGGACCTCCTCGGGGAGAACTGAAGCTTTCTTT. This gives the protein CAWTSSGRTEAFF.

There are a few counts of this clonotype. The chain uses TRBV29-1 and TRBJ1-2; D is perhaps TRBD1 (6 bases). Germline values: CDR1 SQVTM, CDR2 ANQGSEA. V shed 7 bases and J shed 3 bases, with 15 bases lying between them. The CDR3 loop spans 13 amino acids. CDR3 amino acids: CSARAGGDYGYTF. CDR3 nucleotides: TGCAGCGCCAGGGCGGGGGGCGACTATGGCTACACCTTC.

The chain joins TRBV20-1 to TRBJ1-2; 8 bases are shared with TRBD1. Trimming at V came to 8 bases and at J to 1 base, leaving 6 bases not matched to a gene. This CDR3 has 13 residues. Germline CDR1 and CDR2: DFQATT and SNEGSKA (reference sequence). The chain's CDR3 is CSPRDRNNYGYTF. The CDR3 nucleotides read TGCAGTCCTCGGGACAGGAATAACTATGGCTACACCTTC.

This clonotype was seen at least ten times. The chain couples TRBV4-1 to TRBJ2-1, with TRBD1 matching over 8 bases. Per germline, CDR1 MGHRA and CDR2 YSYEKL. This CDR3 is 17 amino acids long. V dropped 0 bases and J dropped 3; count of bases not matched to a gene: 7. Here the CDR3 reads CASSQDWAGGGYNEQFF. CDR3 DNA sequence: TGCGCCAGCAGCCAAGATTGGGCAGGGGGCGGCTACAATGAGCAGTTCTTC.

The V and J genes are TRBV10-3 and TRBJ2-6; possibly TRBD1 for D (5 bases). Trimming removed 8 bases at V and 4 bases at J, with 21 bases between. This CDR3 spans 17 amino acids. CDR1 and CDR2 (germline): ENHRY, SYGVKD. The CDR3 DNA reads as TGTGCCATCCGGTCTTCAATTACAGGACCCGGGGCCAACGTCCTGACTTTC. Protein: CAIRSSITGPGANVLTF.

This clonotype was counted at least ten times. The V call is TRBV28, the J call TRBJ2-5, with D perhaps TRBD1 (6 bases). The length of the CDR3 is 14 residues. The V and J ends lost 6 bases and 5 bases respectively, with 16 bases between them. The V gene's germline CDR1 is MDHEN and CDR2 SYDVKM. CDR3 nucleotides: TGTGCCAGCAGCCCCCTTACAGGGTACGAGACCCAGTACTTC. This gives the protein CASSPLTGYETQYF. The whole variable domain, filled in from reference TRBV28 and TRBJ2-5, reads DVKVTQSSRYLVKRTGEKVFLECVQDMDHENMFWYRQDPGLGLRLIYFSYDVKMKEKGDIPEGYSVSREKKERFSLILESASTNQTSMYLCASSPLTGYETQYFGPGTRLLVL.

Ten or more counts support this clonotype. The chain is built from TRBV5-6 and TRBJ1-5; TRBD1 matches at 9 bases. Trimming at V came to 5 bases and at J to 7 bases, leaving 4 bases not matched to a gene. The germline V gene has CDR1 SGHDT and CDR2 YYEEEE. The CDR3 contains 13 residues. CDR3 coding DNA: TGTGCCAGCAGTGGGACAGGGAAGCAGCCCCAGCATTTT. This encodes CASSGTGKQPQHF.

The chain has TRBV27 and TRBJ2-1; D might be TRBD1 or TRBD2, each matching 5 bases. This CDR3 has 15 amino acids. Trimming took off 3 bases at V and 7 bases at J, with 16 bases between the two ends. In germline, CDR1 is MNHEY, CDR2 SMNVEV (reference sequence). The CDR3 DNA sequence: TGTGCCAGCAGTTTGGCGTGGGACGGACCGAATGAGCAGTTCTTC. Translation: CASSLAWDGPNEQFF.

This clonotype came up many times. The V and J genes are TRBV12-3 or TRBV12-4 and TRBJ2-7; 9 positions match TRBD2. V trimming: 6 bases; J trimming: 0 bases; junction bases outside the gene matches: 9. This CDR3 is 16 amino acids long. The DNA of the CDR3 is TGTGCCAGCAGCCCCGTAAGAGCGGGAGGCTCCTACGAGCAGTACTTC. Protein sequence: CASSPVRAGGSYEQYF.

This chain joins TRBV5-1 and TRBJ1-4; D uncertain. The germline V gene has CDR1 SGHRS and CDR2 YFSETQ. The CDR3 is 16 amino acids. V was pared by 4 bases and J by 3 bases, with 16 bases between. In nucleotides, the CDR3 is TGCGCCAGCAGCCCGGCGCTAGGTACGGCTAATGAAAAACTGTTTTTT. Its protein is CASSPALGTANEKLFF. Looking up the rest from reference TRBV5-1 and TRBJ1-4 gives the full variable domain: KAGVTQTPRYLIKTRGQQVTLSCSPISGHRSVSWYQQTPGQGLQFLFEYFSETQRNKGNFPGRFSGRQFSNSRSEMNVSTLELGDSALYLCASSPALGTANEKLFFGSGTQLSVL.

In its sample, this clonotype was seen a few times. The chain uses TRBV30 and TRBJ2-7; D remains ambiguous. The CDR3 covers 11 residues. V lost 1 base and J lost 4, with 5 bases in between. The germline V gene encodes CDR1 GTSNPN and CDR2 SVGIG (reference sequence). CDR3 residues: CAWSAKYEQYF. CDR3 DNA: TGTGCCTGGAGTGCAAAGTACGAGCAGTACTTC.